The entry that follows covers one T cell receptor (beta chain) sequence. Antigen: not known. The data belong to a study of beta chain features in type 1 diabetes. Study conclusions and caveats: Significant though moderate, a shortening of TCRB CDR3s appeared in all four CD4+ subsets of Type 1 diabetes patients.

One heparinised draw of blood, averaging around 100 mL, came from each donor. Expressed TCRB transcripts were sequenced after all isolated RNA was converted to cDNA. Repertoires were generated with immunoSEQ multiplex PCR, while TCRdb's copy carries only in-frame clones and drops some. The sample lists around 40,000 clones; approximately 72% were seen once. Germline V gives CDR1 GTSNPN, CDR2 SVGIG (reference sequence). Germline trimming cut 3 bases from V and 2 bases from J; bases unmatched to any gene: 9. The CDR3 is 16 residues long. The sequence was collected from a woman between 18 and 30 years old with type 1 diabetes. Sequencing input: Tregs from blood. The gene calls are TRBV30 and TRBJ2-4, with 8 bases aligning to TRBD2. The CDR3, as DNA: TGTGCCTGGAGCCCCGGGCGCGGGAGGCCCAAAAACATTCAGTACTTC. Protein sequence: CAWSPGRGRPKNIQYF.